Sequencing of this T cell receptor beta chain was carried out in a study of neurological immune-mediated disorders. Regarding the study as a whole: When the repertoires were sorted by phylogenetic grouping, those of 18 of 34 multiple sclerosis patients ended up in one related-CDR3 cluster, a possible signature.

This CDR3 has 17 residues. Trimming took 0 bases from V and 3 from J, leaving 18 bases between them. Germline V gives CDR1 SGHRS, CDR2 YFSETQ. Unsorted libraries were generated from 2 million PBMCs held at -80 degrees C. This clonotype was counted ten times or more. Its cognate antigen is unknown. By 5'RACE with 10-nucleotide random UMIs, the cDNA was made. From 15-18 subjects, over 160 million TCR-beta sequences were obtained in each sequencing run. From the 5' RACE reads, TCRdb called clonotypes with MiXCR, one entry per CDR3 protein. This table holds more than 45,000 distinct CDR3 sequences, over 2% found once.

The gene calls are TRBV5-1 and TRBJ2-5; D assignment may be TRBD1 or TRBD2 (6 bases each). The source of this sequence is a man in his forties or fifties with multiple sclerosis. Material for sequencing was PBMCs. CDR3 protein: CASSLGRGRNRKETQYF. The CDR3 DNA sequence: TGCGCCAGCAGCTTGGGACGGGGGCGAAATCGGAAAGAGACCCAGTACTTC.